The 24 T cell receptor beta chains given below trace back to one sample, sequenced in a study of read filtering for tumor transcriptome and immune sequencing. The library was built from around 0.4 ug RNA with molecular barcoded adaptors for alpha/delta and beta/gamma chains. TCRdb ran MiXCR on the reads and lists one entry per CDR3 protein. Of more than 35,000 distinct CDR3 sequences detected, 12% appear once; the ten largest clones hold 30% to 45%. Sequences were obtained from a population of CD138-negative cells sorted from bone marrow. The receptor set was obtained from a donor at least 40 years old with multiple myeloma.

This clonotype was detected ten times or more. One end of the junction fails to match germline, which may point to a read error. The chain carries TRBV6-2 or TRBV6-3 and TRBJ2-3, with D perhaps assigned TRBD1 or TRBD2 (5 bases each). Germline loops: CDR1 MNHEY, CDR2 SVGEGT. The CDR3 extends over 11 amino acids. CDR3 sequence reads: CASSDRDPLRF. In DNA form, the CDR3 reads TGTGCCAGCAGTGACCGGGACCCCTTGCGATTT.

Concerning this clonotype: One base away lies a much larger clone, so this may be a sequencing read error. The CDR3 does not close with the conserved phenylalanine or tryptophan, likely indicating a read error. The V call is TRBV19, the J call TRBJ2-7; 10 nucleotides align to TRBD1. The CDR3 has 14 residues. Per germline, CDR1 LNHDA and CDR2 SQIVND (reference sequence). V lost 7 bases to trimming and J lost 2 bases; unmatched junction nucleotides: 5. CDR3 in amino acids: CASTPGQGAYEQYS. For the CDR3, the DNA is TGTGCCAGTACCCCCGGACAGGGGGCCTACGAGCAGTACTCC.

Ten or more counts support this clonotype. This chain links TRBV27 with TRBJ1-5; 8 bases map to TRBD1. The V gene's germline CDR1 is MNHEY and CDR2 SMNVEV (reference sequence). This CDR3 spans 15 amino acids. Trimming removed 3 bases from V and 2 bases from J; junction bases left unmatched: 3. The CDR3 DNA reads as TGTGCCAGCAGTTTGACAGGGGTGGGCAATCAGCCCCAGCATTTT. It specifies CASSLTGVGNQPQHF.

This clonotype appeared a few times. A much larger clone sits a single nucleotide away, making a read error possible. The V gene is TRBV6-5, the J gene TRBJ1-1, with 7 bases that match TRBD1. Germline assignment: CDR1 MNHEY and CDR2 SVGAGI. The CDR3 has 11 amino acids. The CDR3 bases are TGTGCCAGCAGGAAGGGGGCAAAAGCTCTCTTT. Translated: CASRKGAKALF.

This clonotype showed up many times. This sequence joins TRBV2 and TRBJ1-2, with 8 bases aligning to TRBD1. The trim removed 6 bases at V and 8 bases at J, leaving 14 bases unmatched. Germline values: CDR1 SNHLY, CDR2 FYNNEI. The CDR3 length is 15 residues. CDR3 coding DNA: TGTGCCAGCAGCCTAGGGTCAGGGGGCGCGAGGGGCTACACCTTC. Its protein is CASSLGSGGARGYTF.

This clonotype is classed as medium-sized (0.01 to 0.1%). This chain connects TRBV4-1 to TRBJ2-3; the D gene could be TRBD1 or TRBD2 (5 bases each). Germline V gene sequence: CDR1 MGHRA, CDR2 YSYEKL. This CDR3 comprises 18 residues. V shed 0 bases and J shed 3 bases, with 19 bases lying between them. The CDR3 region has the DNA TGCGCCAGCAGCCAAGATGTCCCTTTGAGGGGTGGGACAGATACGCAGTATTTT. It yields the protein CASSQDVPLRGGTDTQYF.

This clonotype was recorded at least ten times. The chain's CDR3 is CASSRTRPQETQYF. The CDR3 DNA reads as TGTGCCAGCAGCCGGACTAGACCTCAAGAGACCCAGTACTTC. The genes are TRBV27 and TRBJ2-5; 7 positions agree with TRBD2. The CDR3 is 14 amino acids. Losses at the gene ends were 6 bases for V and 2 bases for J; bases not matched to a gene: 6. Germline V lookup: CDR1 MNHEY, CDR2 SMNVEV (reference sequence).

This clonotype was recorded at least ten times. The chain recombines TRBV7-9 with TRBJ1-5, with D tentatively TRBD1 (5 bases). The CDR3 extends over 15 amino acids. Trimming took 5 bases from V and 7 from J, leaving 18 bases between them. CDR1 SEHNR and CDR2 FQNEAQ come from the germline V gene (reference sequence). The CDR3 sequence: CASSPSIGRGQPQHF. DNA of the CDR3: TGTGCCAGCAGCCCGAGTATAGGCCGGGGGCAGCCCCAGCATTTT.

The sample holds many counts of this clonotype. The J gene is TRBJ2-3, the V gene TRBV24-1; D unclear. This CDR3 region has 13 residues. Trimming shortened V by 6 bases and J by 2 bases, and 8 bases separated the two germline ends. Germline-derived CDR1 and CDR2 are KGHDR and SFDVKD. The CDR3, as DNA: TGTGCCACCAGTTCCCTCCTCACAGATACGCAGTATTTT. Its protein product is CATSSLLTDTQYF.

Points on this clonotype: Just one base apart from a much larger clone, this may be a read error. This rearrangement joins TRBV29-1 to TRBJ1-1; unclear D gene. CDR3 length: 14 residues. Germline CDR1 reads SQVTM; CDR2 reads ANQGSEA. Between the trimmed V and J ends, which lost 7 bases and 0 bases, there was a span of 15 bases. The chain's CDR3 is CSAGRDSVNTEAFF. The CDR3 DNA reads as TGCAGCGCTGGTCGAGATAGCGTGAACACTGAAGCTTTCTTT.

The chain couples TRBV2 to TRBJ2-1; D may match TRBD1 or TRBD2 (5 bases each). This CDR3 has 13 residues. CDR1 is SNHLY and CDR2 is FYNNEI in the germline V gene. The V end was cut by 5 bases, the J end by 5 bases, with 10 bases between. The CDR3: CASSLGTDNEQFF. The CDR3 coding sequence is TGTGCCAGCAGTCTAGGGACGGACAATGAGCAGTTCTTC.

This clonotype was found many times. The chain couples TRBV7-6 to TRBJ2-3; 14 bases agree with TRBD2. The V segment lost 5 bases and the J segment 6 bases; nucleotides outside the gene matches: 7. Germline V gene sequence: CDR1 SGHVS, CDR2 FNYEAQ. The CDR3 length is 16 residues. CDR3 in amino acids: CASSHRLAGGVDTQYF. The CDR3 nucleotides are TGTGCCAGCAGCCACAGACTAGCGGGGGGGGTGGATACGCAGTATTTT. Full variable domain (missing parts from reference TRBV7-6 and TRBJ2-3): GAGVSQSPRYKVTKRGQDVALRCDPISGHVSLYWYRQALGQGPEFLTYFNYEAQQDKSGLPNDRFSAERPEGSISTLTIQRTEQRDSAMYRCASSHRLAGGVDTQYFGPGTRLTVL.

This clonotype was seen just once. A much larger clone sits a single nucleotide away, making a read error possible. J is TRBJ2-4 and V is TRBV4-2; TRBD1 matches at 8 bases. The CDR3 runs to 16 residues. Germline assignment: CDR1 LGHNA and CDR2 YNFKEQ. The CDR3 spells CASSHQGALAKNIRYF. CDR3 nucleotide sequence: TGTGCCAGCAGCCATCAGGGGGCATTAGCCAAAAACATTCGGTACTTC.

There are many counts of this clonotype. The gene calls are TRBV7-2 and TRBJ1-1; no clear D gene. Trimming stripped 7 bases from V and 2 bases from J, with 11 bases between. The germline gives CDR1 SGHTA, CDR2 FQGNSA. This CDR3 has 13 residues. CDR3 in DNA: TGTGCCAGCAAGCTTAGCTCAAACACTGAAGCTTTCTTT. Encoded protein: CASKLSSNTEAFF.

This clonotype has ten or more counts. The rearrangement uses TRBV28 and TRBJ1-1, with a possible D match to TRBD1 (6 bases). V gave up 6 bases and J gave up 2 bases, with 10 bases separating them. This CDR3 comprises 13 residues. From germline, CDR1 is MDHEN and CDR2 SYDVKM. CDR3 sequence (DNA): TGTGCCAGCAGCTCGGGACAAAACACTGAAGCTTTCTTT. It yields the protein CASSSGQNTEAFF.

This clonotype was recorded at least ten times. The V and J genes are TRBV20-1 and TRBJ2-3, with TRBD1 identical over 9 bases. Germline V CDR1 and CDR2: DFQATT, SNEGSKA (reference sequence). This CDR3 region has 14 residues. V shed 6 bases, J shed 0 bases, and the junction held 4 bases outside the gene matches. The CDR3 loop reads CSAPGQGSTDTQYF. CDR3 sequence (DNA): TGCAGTGCCCCGGGACAGGGAAGCACAGATACGCAGTATTTT.

This clonotype was seen ten or more times. This rearrangement joins TRBV18 to TRBJ2-7, with D maybe TRBD1 (6 bases). There are 15 residues in the CDR3. V lost 3 bases and J 0 bases, leaving 12 bases between the germline ends. Looked up from germline, CDR1 is KGHSH and CDR2 is LQKENI. The CDR3 here is CASSPRDIASYEQYF. In DNA form, the CDR3 reads TGTGCCAGCTCACCCCGGGACATAGCCTCCTACGAGCAGTACTTC.

The table lists this clonotype with many counts. The rearrangement uses TRBV5-1 and TRBJ2-6; D is possibly TRBD2 (5 bases). The CDR3 covers 16 residues. Germline V gene sequence: CDR1 SGHRS, CDR2 YFSETQ. V gave up 5 bases and J gave up 0 bases, with 12 bases separating them. CDR3 sequence: CASRPGKFSGANVLTF. The DNA of the CDR3 is TGCGCCAGCAGGCCGGGGAAATTCTCTGGGGCCAACGTCCTGACTTTC.

The chain joins TRBV7-9 to TRBJ2-1, with a tentative D call TRBD1 (6 bases). Trimming removed 2 bases at V and 6 bases at J, with 35 bases between. The germline V gene encodes CDR1 SEHNR and CDR2 FQNEAQ (reference sequence). The CDR3 is made up of 22 amino acids. The CDR3 loop reads CASSLQTSWGPTGQTLSNEQFF. CDR3 sequence (DNA): TGTGCCAGCAGCTTACAGACATCCTGGGGTCCTACGGGACAAACTTTGTCCAATGAGCAGTTCTTC.

This clonotype was detected ten times or more. The chain is built from TRBV3-1 and TRBJ1-2, with D perhaps matching TRBD1 (6 bases). Germline CDR1 LGHDT, CDR2 YNNKEL (reference sequence). Trimming pared 4 bases from V and 2 bases from J, leaving 11 bases between. CDR3 size: 14 residues. CDR3 sequence: CASSPATGNYGYTF. CDR3 in DNA: TGTGCCAGCAGCCCGGCGACAGGCAACTATGGCTACACCTTC.

The chain employs TRBV20-1 and TRBJ2-1, with 10 bases matching TRBD1. The CDR3 loop spans 14 amino acids. V was pared by 5 bases and J by 12 bases, with 13 bases of the junction left unmatched. Germline V gene sequence: CDR1 DFQATT, CDR2 SNEGSKA (reference sequence). The CDR3 is CSAGRDRGYKVQFF. DNA of the CDR3: TGCAGTGCTGGACGGGACAGGGGTTACAAGGTGCAGTTCTTC.

This clonotype was seen many times. The chain uses TRBV5-5 and TRBJ2-7; D is possibly TRBD1 (6 bases). CDR3 length equals 16 residues. The germline gives CDR1 SGHKS, CDR2 YYEKEE (reference sequence). Deletions cut 3 bases from V and 5 bases from J, with 21 bases between. The CDR3 protein is CASSSTGQPRVDEQYF. The CDR3 DNA reads TGTGCCAGCAGCTCAACTGGACAGCCCAGGGTCGACGAGCAGTACTTC.

This clonotype was seen only a few times. The CDR3 loop is CASSWGTNTGELFF. CDR3 DNA sequence: TGTGCCAGCAGTTGGGGTACGAACACCGGGGAGCTGTTTTTT. V gene TRBV28 combines with J gene TRBJ2-2; D is unclear. The CDR3 runs 14 residues. Looked up from germline, CDR1 is MDHEN and CDR2 is SYDVKM. The germline V and J ends were trimmed by 4 bases and 0 bases, with 6 bases remaining between them.

The table lists this clonotype with many counts. The chain has TRBV11-2 and TRBJ1-5, with D possibly matching TRBD1 (6 bases). Trimming took 5 bases from V and 5 from J, leaving 19 bases between them. Germline loops: CDR1 SGHAT, CDR2 FQNNGV. The length of the CDR3 is 16 residues. CDR3 bases: TGTGCCAGCAGCCACCCGGGTGGGGGCGGTTATCAGCCCCAGCATTTT. This sequence encodes CASSHPGGGGYQPQHF. The full variable domain, in which reference TRBV11-2 and TRBJ1-5 provide the parts outside the CDR3, is EAGVAQSPRYKIIEKRQSVAFWCNPISGHATLYWYQQILGQGPKLLIQFQNNGVVDDSQLPKDRFSAERLKGVDSTLKIQPAKLEDSAVYLCASSHPGGGGYQPQHFGDGTRLSIL.